This TCR beta chain was recovered during a study of blood T cell repertoires in COVID-19. In the study overall: Sample material is recorded as cDNA or gDNA derived from T cells, B-cell-depleted T cells, or PBMCs.

Study processing details: By means of reference gene primer amplification, nucleated cell counts were estimated. This table comes from immunoSEQ multiplex PCR, and its TCRdb copy is limited to in-frame clones, with some not included. That table furnishes V, J and clone size, whereas the DNA furnished D and trimming. The table lists under 75,000 clones, around 70% of them singletons. Trimming removed 2 bases from V and 5 bases from J, with 12 bases in between. The germline CDR1 and CDR2 sequences are MNHEY and SVGAGI. There are 14 residues in the CDR3. The TCR comes from a man in his 60s with acute or convalescent COVID-19. Source material: peripheral blood. The V and J genes are TRBV6-5 and TRBJ1-1, with D perhaps TRBD1 (5 bases). The CDR3 bases are TGTGCCAGCAGTTACGACCAGGGAAGGACTGAAGCTTTCTTT. It codes for CASSYDQGRTEAFF.